The T cell receptor (beta chain) described here comes from a study of blood T cells in healthy people across ages. Study findings and constraints: Diversity figures derived from one million T cells were judged to underestimate the true value.

Trimming shortened V by 1 base and J by 6 bases, and 18 bases separated the two germline ends. CDR3 length: 16 residues. The authors ran a second PCR of 7 to 11 cycles using a sample-barcoded 5' primer and a J-beta primer mix. MiXCR was run by TCRdb on the 5' RACE reads, yielding one entry per CDR3 protein. The sample consists of approximately 1.5 million distinct CDR3 sequences, roughly 43% of them appearing once. As concerns this clonotype: Antigen unknown.

The sample was blood. The source of this sequence is a woman in her late teens or twenties in good health. The chain carries TRBV12-3 or TRBV12-4 and TRBJ1-1; D call uncertain. The CDR3 region has the DNA TGTGCCAGCAGTTTAGTAATAGGGCTCAGCCCCGCTGAAGCTTTCTTT. Protein: CASSLVIGLSPAEAFF.